This T cell receptor (beta chain) stems from a study of blood T cell repertoires in COVID-19. Study background: The United States, Italy and Spain were the sources of the acute and convalescent COVID-19 samples. Sources were T cells, B-cell-depleted T cells, or PBMCs; the material itself was cDNA or gDNA.

Details on this clone: Relative to the germline gene, one junction end is altered; a read error may explain this.

Source study methods: Nucleated cell counts were estimated from reference gene primer amplification. The table came from immunoSEQ multiplex PCR; TCRdb's copy has only in-frame clones and leaves some out. V, J and clone size are taken as reported in that table, and D and trimming were inferred from the DNA itself. The profile covers about 84,000 clones, with around 83% appearing a single time and 30% to 45% taken by the ten largest. Germline CDR1 and CDR2: MNHEY and SVGEGT. The length of the CDR3 is 14 residues. Sequenced: peripheral blood. V is TRBV6-2 or TRBV6-3 and J is TRBJ2-7; 7 nucleotides match TRBD2. This receptor was taken from a man older than 75 with active or convalescent COVID-19. CDR3 sequence: CASSYYGGSYEQYF. The CDR3 nucleotides are TGTGCCAGCAGCTACTACGGGGGGTCGTACGAGCAGTACTTC.